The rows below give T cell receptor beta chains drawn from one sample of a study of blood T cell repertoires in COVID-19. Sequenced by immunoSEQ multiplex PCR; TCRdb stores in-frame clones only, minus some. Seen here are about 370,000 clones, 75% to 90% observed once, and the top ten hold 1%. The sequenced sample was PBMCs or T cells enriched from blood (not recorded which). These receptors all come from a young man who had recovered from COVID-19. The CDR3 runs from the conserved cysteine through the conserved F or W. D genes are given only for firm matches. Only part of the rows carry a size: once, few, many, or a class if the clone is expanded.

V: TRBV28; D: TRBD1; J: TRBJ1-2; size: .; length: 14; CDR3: CASSTGQYNYGYTF; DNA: TGTGCCAGCAGCACGGGACAGTATAACTATGGCTACACCTTC
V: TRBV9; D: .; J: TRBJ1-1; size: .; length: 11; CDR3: CASSPGTEAFF; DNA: TGTGCCAGCAGCCCGGGGACTGAAGCTTTCTTT
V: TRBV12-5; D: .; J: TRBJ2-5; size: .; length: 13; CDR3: CASGLVSEETQYF; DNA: TGTGCTAGTGGTTTGGTCTCGGAAGAGACCCAGTACTTC
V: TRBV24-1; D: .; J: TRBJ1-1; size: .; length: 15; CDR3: CATTPHRERGTEAFF; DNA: TGTGCCACCACCCCGCATCGGGAGCGGGGAACTGAAGCTTTCTTT
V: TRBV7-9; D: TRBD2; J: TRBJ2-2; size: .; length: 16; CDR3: CASSPMFGRARWELFF; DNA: TGTGCCAGCAGCCCGATGTTCGGGAGGGCACGGTGGGAGCTGTTTTTT
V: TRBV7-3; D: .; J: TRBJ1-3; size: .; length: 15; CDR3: CASSPYQGPGNTIYF; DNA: TGTGCCAGCAGTCCATATCAGGGGCCAGGAAACACCATATATTTT
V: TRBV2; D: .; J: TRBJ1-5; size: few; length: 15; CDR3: CASSVEGGRNQPQHF; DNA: TGTGCCAGCAGTGTGGAAGGGGGTAGAAATCAGCCCCAGCATTTT
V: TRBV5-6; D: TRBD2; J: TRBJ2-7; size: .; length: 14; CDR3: CASSLEGLGYEQYF; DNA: TGTGCCAGCAGCTTGGAGGGACTAGGGTACGAGCAGTACTTC
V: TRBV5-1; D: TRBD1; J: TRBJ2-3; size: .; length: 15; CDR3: CASNQGALITDTQYF; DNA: TGCGCCAGCAATCAGGGGGCCCTCATCACAGATACGCAGTATTTT
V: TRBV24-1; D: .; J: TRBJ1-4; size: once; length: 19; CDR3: CATSDLGGLRLQTNEKLFF; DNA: TGTGCCACCAGTGATTTGGGGGGCCTCCGCCTTCAAACTAATGAAAAACTGTTTTTT
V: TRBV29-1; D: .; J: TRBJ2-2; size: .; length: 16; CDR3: CSVLVLNWDWTGELFF; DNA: TGCAGCGTTCTAGTCTTAAATTGGGACTGGACCGGGGAGCTGTTTTTT
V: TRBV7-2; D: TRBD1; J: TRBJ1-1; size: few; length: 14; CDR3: CASSSRGQDTEAFF; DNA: TGTGCCAGCAGCTCCCGCGGACAGGACACTGAAGCTTTCTTT
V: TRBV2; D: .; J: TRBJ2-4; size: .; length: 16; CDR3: CASFHETSAQGNIQYF; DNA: TGTGCCAGCTTTCATGAAACTAGCGCCCAGGGGAACATTCAGTACTTC
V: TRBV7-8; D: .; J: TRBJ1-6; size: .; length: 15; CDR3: CASSSSDSSSSPLHF; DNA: TGTGCCAGCAGCTCAAGCGACAGTTCCTCTTCACCCCTCCACTTT
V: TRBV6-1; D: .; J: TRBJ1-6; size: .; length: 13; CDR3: CASSEAFRGSLHF; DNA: TGTGCCAGCAGTGAAGCCTTCCGAGGTTCTCTCCACTTT
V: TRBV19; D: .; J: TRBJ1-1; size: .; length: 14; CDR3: CASSIESQYTEAFF; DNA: TGTGCCAGTAGTATAGAATCCCAGTACACTGAAGCTTTCTTT
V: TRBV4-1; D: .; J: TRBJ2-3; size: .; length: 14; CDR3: CASSQEQNTDTQYF; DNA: TGCGCCAGCAGCCAAGAACAAAACACAGATACGCAGTATTTT
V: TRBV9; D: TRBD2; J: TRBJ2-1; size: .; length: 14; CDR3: CASSVSGLAPEQFF; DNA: TGTGCCAGCAGCGTATCGGGACTAGCTCCTGAGCAGTTCTTC
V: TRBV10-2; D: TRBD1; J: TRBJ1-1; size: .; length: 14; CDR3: CASSDQGGYTEAFF; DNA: TGCGCCAGCAGTGACCAGGGGGGATACACTGAAGCTTTCTTT
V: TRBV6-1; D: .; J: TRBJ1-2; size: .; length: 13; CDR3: CASSEAPGLGYTF; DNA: TGTGCCAGCAGTGAAGCGCCAGGACTCGGCTACACCTTC
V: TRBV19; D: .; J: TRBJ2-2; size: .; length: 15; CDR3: CASSILGAVTGELFF; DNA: TGTGCCAGTAGTATACTGGGGGCGGTAACCGGGGAGCTGTTTTTT
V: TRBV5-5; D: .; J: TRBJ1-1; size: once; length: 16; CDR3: CASSPRSLTGNTEAFF; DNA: TGTGCCAGCAGCCCCAGATCCTTGACGGGGAACACTGAAGCTTTCTTT
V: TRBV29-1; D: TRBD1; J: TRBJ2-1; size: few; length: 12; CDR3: CSVRDSPNEQFF; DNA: TGCAGCGTTCGGGACAGCCCCAATGAGCAGTTCTTC